A single TCR beta chain is shown here with its context. Its specificity is not known. Sequencing used immunoSEQ multiplex PCR; TCRdb keeps in-frame clones, though not all of them. In the table there are about 85,000 clones, 88% of which are singletons. This sample stems from a study of T cell responses to AZD1222 COVID-19 vaccine. Study results and caveats: Donor demographics were predominantly white British with a female majority; clonal diversity may be underestimated. Among spike-specific TCRs, nearly half reportedly target unmutated variant regions.

The source was peripheral blood, collected on day 0 of MenACWY control vaccination. The sequence was obtained from an adult in good health.

CDR3 nucleotides: TGCGCCAGCAGCCCAGATGGGGGGCCCCGGAATACGCAGTATTTT. This encodes CASSPDGGPRNTQYF. The chain links TRBV5-1 to TRBJ2-3, with D tentatively TRBD1 or TRBD2 (6 bases each). CDR3 size: 15 residues. Germline V gives CDR1 SGHRS, CDR2 YFSETQ. V shed 4 bases and J shed 7 bases, with 19 bases lying between them.